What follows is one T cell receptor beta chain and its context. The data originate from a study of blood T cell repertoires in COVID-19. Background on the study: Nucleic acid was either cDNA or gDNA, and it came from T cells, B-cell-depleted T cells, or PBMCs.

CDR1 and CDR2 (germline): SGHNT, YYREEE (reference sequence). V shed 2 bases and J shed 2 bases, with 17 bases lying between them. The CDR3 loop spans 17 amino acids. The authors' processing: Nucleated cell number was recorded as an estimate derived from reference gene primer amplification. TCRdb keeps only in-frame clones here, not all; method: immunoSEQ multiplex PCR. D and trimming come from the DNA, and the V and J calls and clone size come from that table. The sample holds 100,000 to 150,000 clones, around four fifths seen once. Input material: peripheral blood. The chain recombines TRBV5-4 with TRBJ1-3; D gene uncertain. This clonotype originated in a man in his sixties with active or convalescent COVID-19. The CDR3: CASSLSPLGETGNTIYF. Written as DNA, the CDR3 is TGTGCCAGCAGCTTAAGCCCCCTGGGAGAAACTGGAAACACCATATATTTT.